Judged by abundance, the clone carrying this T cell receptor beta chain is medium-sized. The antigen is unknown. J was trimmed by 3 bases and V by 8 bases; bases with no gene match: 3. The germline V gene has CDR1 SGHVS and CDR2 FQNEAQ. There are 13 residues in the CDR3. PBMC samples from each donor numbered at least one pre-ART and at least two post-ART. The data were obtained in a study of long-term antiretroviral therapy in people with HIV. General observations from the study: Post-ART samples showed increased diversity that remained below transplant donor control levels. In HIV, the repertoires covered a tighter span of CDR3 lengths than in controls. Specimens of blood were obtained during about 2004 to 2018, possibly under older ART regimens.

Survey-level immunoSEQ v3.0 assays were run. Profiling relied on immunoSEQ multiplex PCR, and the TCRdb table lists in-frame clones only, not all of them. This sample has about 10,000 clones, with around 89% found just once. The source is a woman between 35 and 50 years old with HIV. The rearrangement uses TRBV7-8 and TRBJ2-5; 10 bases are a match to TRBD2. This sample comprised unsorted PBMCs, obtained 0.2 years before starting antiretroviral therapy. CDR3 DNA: TGTGCCAGCCGACTAGCGGGTGAAGAGACCCAGTACTTC. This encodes CASRLAGEETQYF.